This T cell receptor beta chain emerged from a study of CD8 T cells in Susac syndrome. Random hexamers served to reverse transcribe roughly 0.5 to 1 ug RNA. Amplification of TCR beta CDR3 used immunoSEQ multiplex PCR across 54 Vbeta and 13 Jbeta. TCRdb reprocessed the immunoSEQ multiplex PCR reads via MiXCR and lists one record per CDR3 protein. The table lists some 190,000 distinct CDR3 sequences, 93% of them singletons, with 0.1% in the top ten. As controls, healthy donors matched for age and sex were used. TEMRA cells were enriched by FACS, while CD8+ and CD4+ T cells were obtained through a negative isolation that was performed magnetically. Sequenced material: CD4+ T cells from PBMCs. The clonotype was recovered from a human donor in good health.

The CDR3 region has the DNA TGTGCCAGCAGCCTTCTACTAGCGGGGGTGACAGATACGCAGTATTTT. Protein: CASSLLLAGVTDTQYF. The chain uses TRBV12-3 or TRBV12-4 and TRBJ2-3; 11 bases fit TRBD2. CDR3 length: 16 amino acids. With 6 bases clipped from V and 3 bases from J, the junction kept 8 bases outside the gene matches.